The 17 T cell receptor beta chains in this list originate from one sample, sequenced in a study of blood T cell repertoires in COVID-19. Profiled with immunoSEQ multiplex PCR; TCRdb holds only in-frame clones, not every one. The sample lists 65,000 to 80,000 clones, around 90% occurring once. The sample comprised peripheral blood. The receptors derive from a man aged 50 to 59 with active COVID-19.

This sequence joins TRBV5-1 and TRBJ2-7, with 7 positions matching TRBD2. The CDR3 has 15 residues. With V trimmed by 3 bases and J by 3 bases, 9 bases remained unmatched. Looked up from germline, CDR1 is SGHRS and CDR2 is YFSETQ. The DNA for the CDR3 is TGCGCCAGCAGCTCGAAAAGCGGGGAAAACTACGAGCAGTACTTC. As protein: CASSSKSGENYEQYF.

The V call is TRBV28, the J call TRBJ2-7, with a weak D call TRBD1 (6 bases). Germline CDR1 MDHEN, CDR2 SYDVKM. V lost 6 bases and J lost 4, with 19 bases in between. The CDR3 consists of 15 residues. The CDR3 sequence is CASRRDRQASYEQYF. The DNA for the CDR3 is TGTGCCAGCAGGAGAGACCGACAGGCCTCTTACGAGCAGTACTTC.

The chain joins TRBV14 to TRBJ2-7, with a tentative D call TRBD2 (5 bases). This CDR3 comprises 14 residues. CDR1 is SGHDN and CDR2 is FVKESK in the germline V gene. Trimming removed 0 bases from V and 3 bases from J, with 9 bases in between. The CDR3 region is CASSQDLAVYEQYF. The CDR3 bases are TGTGCCAGCAGCCAAGACCTAGCAGTCTACGAGCAGTACTTC.

CDR3 loop: CASRQRGLTDTQYF. For the CDR3, the DNA is TGTGCCAGCAGACAGCGGGGGCTTACAGATACGCAGTATTTT. The rearrangement joins TRBV4-2 to TRBJ2-3, with 8 bases identical to TRBD2. V lost 6 bases, J lost 3 bases, and 5 bases stayed unmatched. This CDR3 contains 14 residues. Germline V gene lookup returns CDR1 LGHNA and CDR2 YNFKEQ.

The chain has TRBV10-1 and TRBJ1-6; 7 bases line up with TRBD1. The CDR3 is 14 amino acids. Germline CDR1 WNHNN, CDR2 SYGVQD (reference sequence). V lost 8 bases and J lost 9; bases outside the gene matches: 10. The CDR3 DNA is TGCGCCAGCCTGAGACAGGGTTACCGTTCACCCCTCCACTTT. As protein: CASLRQGYRSPLHF.

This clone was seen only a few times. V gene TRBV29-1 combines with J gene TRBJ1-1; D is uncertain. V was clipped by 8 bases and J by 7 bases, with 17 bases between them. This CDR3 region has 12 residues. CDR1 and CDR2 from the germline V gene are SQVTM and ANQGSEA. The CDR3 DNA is TGCAGCCTCTCTCCTGTGGGCTTTGAAGCTTTCTTT. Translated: CSLSPVGFEAFF.

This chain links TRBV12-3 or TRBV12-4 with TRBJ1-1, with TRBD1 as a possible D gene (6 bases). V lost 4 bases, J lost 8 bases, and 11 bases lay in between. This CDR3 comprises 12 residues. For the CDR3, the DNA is TGTGCCAGCAGTTCCTCTACAGGGGAAGCTTTCTTT. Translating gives CASSSSTGEAFF.

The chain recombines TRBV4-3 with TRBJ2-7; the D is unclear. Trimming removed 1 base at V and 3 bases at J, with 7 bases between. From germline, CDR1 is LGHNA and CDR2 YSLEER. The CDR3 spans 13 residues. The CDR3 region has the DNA TGCGCCAGCAGCCAAGCAGAACACTACGAGCAGTACTTC. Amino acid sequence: CASSQAEHYEQYF.

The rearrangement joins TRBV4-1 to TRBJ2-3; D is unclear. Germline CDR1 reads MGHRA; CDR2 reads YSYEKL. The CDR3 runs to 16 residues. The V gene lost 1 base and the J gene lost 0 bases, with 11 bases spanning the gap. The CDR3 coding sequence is TGCGCCAGCAGCCAAGTGAACTTAATTAGCACAGATACGCAGTATTTT. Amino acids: CASSQVNLISTDTQYF.

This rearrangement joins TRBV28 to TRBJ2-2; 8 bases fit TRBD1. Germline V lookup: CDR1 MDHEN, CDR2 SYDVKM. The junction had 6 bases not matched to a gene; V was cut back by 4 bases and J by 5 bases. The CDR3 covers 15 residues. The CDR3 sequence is CASSSTGQATGELFF. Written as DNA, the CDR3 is TGTGCCAGCAGTTCTACGGGACAGGCGACCGGGGAGCTGTTTTTT.

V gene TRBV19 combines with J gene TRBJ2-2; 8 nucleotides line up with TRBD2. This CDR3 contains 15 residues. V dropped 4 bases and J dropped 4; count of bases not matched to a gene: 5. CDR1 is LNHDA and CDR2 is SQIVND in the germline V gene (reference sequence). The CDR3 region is CASSSFGRATGELFF. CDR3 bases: TGTGCCAGTAGTAGTTTCGGGAGGGCCACCGGGGAGCTGTTTTTT.

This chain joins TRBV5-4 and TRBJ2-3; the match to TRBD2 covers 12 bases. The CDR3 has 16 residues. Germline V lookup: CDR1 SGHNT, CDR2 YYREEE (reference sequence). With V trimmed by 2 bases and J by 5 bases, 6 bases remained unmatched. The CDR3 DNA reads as TGTGCCAGCAGCTTCCGACTAGCGGGAGACCTAGATACGCAGTATTTT. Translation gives CASSFRLAGDLDTQYF.

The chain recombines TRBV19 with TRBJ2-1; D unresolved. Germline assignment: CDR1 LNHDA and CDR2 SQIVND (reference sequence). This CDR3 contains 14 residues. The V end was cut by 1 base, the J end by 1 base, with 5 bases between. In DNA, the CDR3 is TGTGCCAGTAGTATAGGGCTTTCCTACAATGAGCAGTTCTTC. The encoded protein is CASSIGLSYNEQFF.

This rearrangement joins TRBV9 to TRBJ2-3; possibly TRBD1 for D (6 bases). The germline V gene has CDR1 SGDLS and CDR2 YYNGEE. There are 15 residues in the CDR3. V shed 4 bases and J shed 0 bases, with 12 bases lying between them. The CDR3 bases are TGTGCCAGCAGCTTCGGGACAACTAGCACAGATACGCAGTATTTT. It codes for CASSFGTTSTDTQYF.

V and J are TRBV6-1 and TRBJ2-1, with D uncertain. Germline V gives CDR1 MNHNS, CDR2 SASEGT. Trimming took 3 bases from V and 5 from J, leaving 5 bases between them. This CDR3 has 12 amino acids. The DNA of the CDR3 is TGTGCCAGCAGTGAGGTAGACAATGAGCAGTTCTTC. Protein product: CASSEVDNEQFF.

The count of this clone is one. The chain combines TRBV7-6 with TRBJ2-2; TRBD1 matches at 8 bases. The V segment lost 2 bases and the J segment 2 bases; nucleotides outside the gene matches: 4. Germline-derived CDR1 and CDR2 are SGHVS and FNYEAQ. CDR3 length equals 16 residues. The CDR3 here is CASSLSGQGNTGELFF. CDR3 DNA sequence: TGTGCCAGCAGCTTAAGTGGACAGGGCAACACCGGGGAGCTGTTTTTT.

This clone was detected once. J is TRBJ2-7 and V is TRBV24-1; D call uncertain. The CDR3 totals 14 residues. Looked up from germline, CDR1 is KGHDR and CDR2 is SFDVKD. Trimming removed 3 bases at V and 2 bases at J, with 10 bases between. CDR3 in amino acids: CATSDPQVPYEQYF. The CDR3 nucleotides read TGTGCCACCAGTGATCCTCAGGTGCCCTACGAGCAGTACTTC.